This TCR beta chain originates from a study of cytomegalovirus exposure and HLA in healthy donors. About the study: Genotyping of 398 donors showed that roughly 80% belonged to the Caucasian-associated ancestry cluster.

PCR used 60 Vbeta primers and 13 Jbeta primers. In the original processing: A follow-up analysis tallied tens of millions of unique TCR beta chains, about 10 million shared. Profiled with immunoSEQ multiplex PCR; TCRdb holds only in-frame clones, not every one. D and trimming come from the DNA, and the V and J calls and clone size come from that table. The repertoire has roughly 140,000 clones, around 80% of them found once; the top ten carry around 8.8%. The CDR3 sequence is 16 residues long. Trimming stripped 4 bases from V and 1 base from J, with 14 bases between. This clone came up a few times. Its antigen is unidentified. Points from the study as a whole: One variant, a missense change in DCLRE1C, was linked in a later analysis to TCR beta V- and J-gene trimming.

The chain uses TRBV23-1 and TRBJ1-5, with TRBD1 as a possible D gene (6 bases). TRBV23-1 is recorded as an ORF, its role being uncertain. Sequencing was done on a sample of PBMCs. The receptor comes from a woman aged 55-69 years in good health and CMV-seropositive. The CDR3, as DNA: TGCGCCAGCAGTCGATCTAACAGGGAGAGCAATCAGCCCCAGCATTTT. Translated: CASSRSNRESNQPQHF.